This T cell receptor (beta chain) appears in the sequencing data of a study of T cells after yellow fever vaccination. TCRdb analysed the 5' RACE reads with MiXCR anew, one entry per CDR3 protein. The sample records about 220,000 distinct CDR3 sequences, about 7% being singletons. As concerns this clonotype: Its antigen remains unidentified.

Germline V gives CDR1 KGHSH, CDR2 LQKENI. V was clipped by 6 bases and J by 0 bases, with 11 bases between them. The CDR3 length is 14 residues. Study-level points and caveats: Peaking faster, on day 5 versus 15, the secondary response was nonetheless weaker. The study re-detected most primary-vaccination clones after the booster (about 96% CD4, 80% to 90% CD8).

This rearrangement joins TRBV18 to TRBJ2-5, with D possibly TRBD2 on 5 matching bases. The TCR originated in a man younger than 45 who received the YFV17D yellow fever vaccine. The source material was CD4+ T cells sorted from PBMCs, sampled on the day of the yellow fever booster vaccination. The DNA of the CDR3 is TGTGCCAGCTCGAAAGGGAGCAACCAAGAGACCCAGTACTTC. Translating it yields CASSKGSNQETQYF.